Given below is one TCR beta chain in context. This entry belongs to a study of blood T cell repertoires in COVID-19. Clones were sequenced by immunoSEQ multiplex PCR, and TCRdb holds only the in-frame ones, with some missing. The profile shows 310,000 or so clones, about 85% of them singletons. Sequencing was carried out using PBMCs or T cells enriched from blood (not recorded which). This receptor was identified in a woman aged 30 to 39 who had recovered from COVID-19.

Here the CDR3 DNA reads TGTGCCAGCAGCCAAGTGGACACGTCCGTCTATGGCTACACCTTC. It encodes CASSQVDTSVYGYTF. The chain links TRBV14 to TRBJ1-2, with D maybe TRBD1 (5 bases). Germline loops: CDR1 SGHDN, CDR2 FVKESK. The V end lost 1 base, the J end lost 4 bases, and 13 bases lay between the germline ends. The CDR3 totals 15 residues.